This T cell receptor (beta chain) came from a study of T cell repertoires in cytomegalovirus infection. Whole-study context: Indications of both CMV infection and matching HLA type were provided by public TCR beta signatures. Findings of the study overall: Dominant in the ex vivo response were TCR beta clonotypes restricted by HLA-C and specific for CMV. Summed public TCR beta family frequency identified CMV carriers bearing the relevant HLA.

This clonotype was picked up many times. Its antigen remains unidentified. One entry per CDR3 protein, called by TCRdb with MiXCR from the reads. The sample holds approximately 500,000 distinct CDR3 sequences, around 11% seen once. Trimming took 5 bases from V and 3 from J; bases not matched to a gene: 11. CDR1 SGHVS and CDR2 FQNEAQ come from the germline V gene. There are 18 residues in the CDR3. The sequenced material came from PBMCs. The receptor was isolated from a human donor in good health (CMV status not recorded). Some clones in this sample may be carry-over from other donors' samples. The J gene is TRBJ2-3, the V gene TRBV7-8; 13 positions agree with TRBD2. CDR3 bases: TGTGCCAGCAGCCCAAGAAGGACTAGCGGGAGTAATACAGATACGCAGTATTTT. Amino acid sequence: CASSPRRTSGSNTDTQYF.